A single sample is the source of the 15 T cell receptor beta chains below, sequenced in a study of blood T cell repertoires in COVID-19. The table came from immunoSEQ multiplex PCR; TCRdb's copy has only in-frame clones and leaves some out. Here the sample spans roughly 230,000 clones, about four fifths being singletons. Material for sequencing was PBMCs or T cells enriched from blood (not recorded which). All receptors derive from a man in his fifties who had recovered from COVID-19.

The chain carries TRBV10-3 and TRBJ2-5, with D tentatively TRBD2 (6 bases). The CDR3 has 14 residues. Germline values: CDR1 ENHRY, CDR2 SYGVKD. The V end was cut by 4 bases, the J end by 1 base, with 10 bases between. The CDR3 nucleotides are TGTGCCATCAGTGTTGGGGGGAGCCAAGAGACCCAGTACTTC. Its protein product is CAISVGGSQETQYF.

V gene TRBV6-2 or TRBV6-3 combines with J gene TRBJ2-1; D ambiguous. V lost 5 bases and J lost 7, with 9 bases in between. The germline V gene encodes CDR1 MNHEY and CDR2 SVGEGT. This CDR3 contains 12 residues. The CDR3 sequence: CASSSRHNEQFF. In nucleotides, the CDR3 is TGTGCCAGCAGTAGCAGGCATAATGAGCAGTTCTTC.

The J gene is TRBJ1-2, the V gene TRBV7-8, with unresolved D. The CDR3 runs to 14 residues. Trimming shortened V by 5 bases and J by 5 bases, and 15 bases separated the two germline ends. Per the germline V gene, CDR1 is SGHVS and CDR2 is FQNEAQ. CDR3 DNA: TGTGCCAGCAGCCTCAAACAGAGTTCGTATGGCTACACCTTC. Translation gives CASSLKQSSYGYTF.

V usage is TRBV5-5 and J usage is TRBJ2-5; D possibly corresponds to TRBD2 (6 bases). The V end lost 4 bases, the J end lost 2 bases, and 15 bases lay between the germline ends. Looked up from germline, CDR1 is SGHKS and CDR2 is YYEKEE (reference sequence). The CDR3 loop spans 15 amino acids. CDR3: CASSPSPAGQETQYF. The CDR3 DNA reads TGTGCCAGCAGCCCCTCCCCCGCGGGGCAAGAGACCCAGTACTTC. Full variable domain (remainder filled in from reference TRBV5-5 and TRBJ2-5): DAGVTQSPTHLIKTRGQQVTLRCSPISGHKSVSWYQQVLGQGPQFIFQYYEKEERGRGNFPDRFSARQFPNYSSELNVNALLLGDSALYLCASSPSPAGQETQYFGPGTRLLVL.

This chain uses TRBV3-1 (or the pseudogene TRBV3-2) with TRBJ1-4; 9 bases align to TRBD1. Germline values: CDR1 LGHDT, CDR2 YNNKEL (reference sequence). V lost 1 base and J lost 8; bases outside the gene matches: 8. The length of the CDR3 is 16 residues. The CDR3 reads CASSQGTGGVTEKLFF. CDR3 DNA sequence: TGTGCCAGCAGCCAAGGAACAGGGGGCGTGACCGAAAAACTGTTTTTT.

The rearrangement uses TRBV30 and TRBJ1-4, with unresolved D. CDR1 is GTSNPN, CDR2 SVGIG, per germline (reference sequence). Trimming shortened V by 2 bases and J by 8 bases, and 9 bases separated the two germline ends. The CDR3 is 12 residues long. The CDR3 sequence: CAWSMGAEKLFF. The CDR3 nucleotides are TGTGCCTGGAGTATGGGCGCGGAAAAACTGTTTTTT.

V usage is TRBV6-5 and J usage is TRBJ1-4; D unresolved. Trimming left V 2 bases short and J 4 bases short, with 8 bases between. This CDR3 has 14 residues. CDR1 and CDR2 (germline): MNHEY, SVGAGI. The CDR3 loop reads CASSYRGNNEKLFF. The CDR3 DNA reads as TGTGCCAGCAGTTACCGAGGAAATAATGAAAAACTGTTTTTT.

The CDR3: CASSSGPEAFF. DNA for the CDR3: TGTGCCAGCAGCTCCGGTCCTGAAGCTTTCTTT. The chain has TRBV11-3 and TRBJ1-1, with D uncertain. The CDR3 contains 11 residues. Trimming took 4 bases from V and 6 from J, leaving 6 bases between them. Germline V gene lookup returns CDR1 SGHNT and CDR2 YENEEA.

This sequence joins TRBV3-1 (or the pseudogene TRBV3-2) and TRBJ2-1; D is uncertain. V shed 2 bases and J shed 7 bases, with 3 bases lying between them. CDR3 size: 11 residues. CDR1 is LGHDT and CDR2 is YNNKEL in the germline V gene (reference sequence). The CDR3 is CASSQRNEQFF. The CDR3 nucleotides are TGTGCCAGCAGCCAACGTAATGAGCAGTTCTTC.

The V call is TRBV7-2, the J call TRBJ2-2; the match to TRBD2 covers 12 bases. V shed 4 bases, J shed 3 bases, and the junction held 3 bases outside the gene matches. The germline CDR1 and CDR2 sequences are SGHTA and FQGNSA. This CDR3 contains 16 residues. DNA of the CDR3: TGTGCCAGCAGCTCCCGGACTAGCGGGGACACCGGGGAGCTGTTTTTT. Translation: CASSSRTSGDTGELFF.

The chain is built from TRBV7-8 and TRBJ2-5; 12 nucleotides line up with TRBD2. CDR3 length: 16 amino acids. In germline, CDR1 is SGHVS, CDR2 FQNEAQ. J gave up 1 base and V 4 bases, and 4 bases lay outside the gene matches. The CDR3 sequence: CASSSGLAGPQETQYF. CDR3 DNA: TGTGCCAGCAGCTCCGGACTAGCGGGACCCCAAGAGACCCAGTACTTC.

This clone was counted once. This chain uses TRBV5-1 with TRBJ2-7; D remains ambiguous. The CDR3 loop spans 15 amino acids. Trimming shortened V by 0 bases and J by 0 bases, and 10 bases separated the two germline ends. Per the germline V gene, CDR1 is SGHRS and CDR2 is YFSETQ. The CDR3 coding sequence is TGCGCCAGCAGCTTGGACCCGAAGAGCTCCTACGAGCAGTACTTC. Protein product: CASSLDPKSSYEQYF.

This clone was detected only a few times. The chain links TRBV10-1 to TRBJ1-5; tentatively, D is TRBD1 (6 bases). Germline V gives CDR1 WNHNN, CDR2 SYGVQD (reference sequence). V lost 8 bases and J 0 bases, leaving 8 bases between the germline ends. This CDR3 comprises 13 residues. CDR3 nucleotide sequence: TGCGCCAGCCCAGGGGATAGCAATCAGCCCCAGCATTTT. Residues: CASPGDSNQPQHF.

The J gene is TRBJ2-7, the V gene TRBV4-2, with unresolved D. Per the germline V gene, CDR1 is LGHNA and CDR2 is YNFKEQ. The CDR3 contains 12 residues. V lost 1 base and J 2 bases, leaving 3 bases between the germline ends. The CDR3 sequence is CASSQAPYEQYF. Here the CDR3 DNA reads TGTGCCAGCAGCCAAGCTCCCTACGAGCAGTACTTC.

The rearrangement links TRBV5-5 to TRBJ1-6, with D uncertain. The CDR3 covers 14 residues. CDR1 SGHKS and CDR2 YYEKEE come from the germline V gene (reference sequence). The V and J ends lost 0 bases and 4 bases respectively, with 5 bases between them. In nucleotides, the CDR3 is TGTGCCAGCAGCTTGGGAGATTATAATTCACCCCTCCACTTT. Translating it yields CASSLGDYNSPLHF.